Each of the 13 T cell receptor beta chains below was sequenced from the same sample in a study of cytomegalovirus exposure and HLA in healthy donors. Researchers ran the PCR with 60 Vbeta and 13 Jbeta primers. Clones were sequenced by immunoSEQ multiplex PCR, and TCRdb holds only the in-frame ones, with some missing. The repertoire holds some 200,000 clones, with 82% as singletons. The specimen sequenced was PBMCs. The receptor source for this set is a boy between 2 and 10 years old in good health and CMV-seronegative.

The chain links TRBV20-1 to TRBJ2-1; D is undetermined. The CDR3 extends over 11 amino acids. Germline loops: CDR1 DFQATT, CDR2 SNEGSKA (reference sequence). V gave up 7 bases and J gave up 4 bases, with 8 bases separating them. The chain's CDR3 is CSVSRYNEQFF. In DNA, the CDR3 is TGCAGTGTTAGCCGTTACAATGAGCAGTTCTTC.

The V gene is TRBV19, the J gene TRBJ2-4, with 12 bases matching TRBD2. J lost 4 bases, V lost 6 bases, and 4 bases had no gene match. The CDR3 covers 15 residues. Germline CDR1 is LNHDA and CDR2 is SQIVND (reference sequence). CDR3 amino acids: CASRKTSGGKNIQYF. The DNA of the CDR3 is TGTGCCAGTAGAAAGACTAGCGGGGGAAAAAACATTCAGTACTTC.

The table lists this clone with a count of one. V is TRBV2 and J is TRBJ1-4; D remains ambiguous. CDR3 size: 14 residues. Per the germline V gene, CDR1 is SNHLY and CDR2 is FYNNEI. The V end was cut by 5 bases, the J end by 0 bases, with 7 bases between. The CDR3 DNA reads TGTGCCAGCAGTTACACCCCAACTAATGAAAAACTGTTTTTT. Translated: CASSYTPTNEKLFF.

This rearrangement joins TRBV9 to TRBJ2-2; D is unclear. CDR1 and CDR2 from the germline V gene are SGDLS and YYNGEE. The CDR3 contains 16 residues. The germline V and J ends were trimmed by 0 bases and 6 bases, with 15 bases remaining between them. The CDR3 here is CASSVGDSPGSGELFF. DNA for the CDR3: TGTGCCAGCAGCGTAGGAGATTCTCCAGGATCCGGGGAGCTGTTTTTT. Using reference TRBV9 and TRBJ2-2 for the parts outside the CDR3, the full variable domain is DSGVTQTPKHLITATGQRVTLRCSPRSGDLSVYWYQQSLDQGLQFLIQYYNGEERAKGNILERFSAQQFPDLHSELNLSSLELGDSALYFCASSVGDSPGSGELFFGEGSRLTVL.

This chain links TRBV7-2 with TRBJ2-5; 7 nucleotides align to TRBD2. With 1 base clipped from V and 2 bases from J, the junction kept 4 bases outside the gene matches. The CDR3 consists of 15 residues. From germline, CDR1 is SGHTA and CDR2 FQGNSA. CDR3 sequence (DNA): TGTGCCAGCAGCTTAGATGGCGGGGGACAAGAGACCCAGTACTTC. This sequence encodes CASSLDGGGQETQYF.

V and J are TRBV29-1 and TRBJ1-3, with no clear D. The CDR3 is made up of 11 amino acids. Trimming pared 6 bases from V and 0 bases from J, leaving 3 bases between. CDR1 is SQVTM, CDR2 ANQGSEA, per germline. In nucleotides, the CDR3 is TGCAGCGTGGCCTCTGGAAACACCATATATTTT. This encodes CSVASGNTIYF.

The chain combines TRBV27 with TRBJ1-5, with D possibly matching TRBD1 (6 bases). Between the trimmed V and J ends, which lost 6 bases and 5 bases, there was a span of 23 bases. Germline V gene sequence: CDR1 MNHEY, CDR2 SMNVEV (reference sequence). CDR3 length: 17 residues. The CDR3 nucleotides read TGTGCCAGCAGCCGCACTGGTTACCACCGACAGGATCAGCCCCAGCATTTT. Its protein product is CASSRTGYHRQDQPQHF.

The genes are TRBV4-3 and TRBJ1-2; D not resolved. Germline V gene lookup returns CDR1 LGHNA and CDR2 YSLEER. Trimming took off 0 bases at V and 3 bases at J, with 11 bases between the two ends. This CDR3 is 15 amino acids long. Written as DNA, the CDR3 is TGCGCCAGCAGCCAAGATATGAGAGATGACTATGGCTACACCTTC. This gives the protein CASSQDMRDDYGYTF.

The V gene is TRBV4-1, the J gene TRBJ1-6; 9 nucleotides agree with TRBD1. With 5 bases clipped from V and 8 bases from J, the junction kept 7 bases outside the gene matches. Germline CDR1 and CDR2: MGHRA and YSYEKL. CDR3 length: 15 residues. The CDR3 sequence is CASSGQGISDSPLHF. CDR3 sequence (DNA): TGCGCCAGCAGCGGACAGGGGATTTCAGATTCACCCCTCCACTTT.

As regards this clone: The identical CDR3 is also encoded by other nucleotide sequences in the sample. In DNA form, the CDR3 reads TGCGCCAGCAGCTTGGTTCCTAAGGGGCTCGGGACCCAGTACTTC. This encodes CASSLVPKGLGTQYF. This rearrangement joins TRBV5-1 to TRBJ2-5, with D possibly TRBD1 on 5 matching bases. The CDR3 has 15 amino acids. Germline V CDR1 and CDR2: SGHRS, YFSETQ. The ends were cut back, 0 bases at V and 7 bases at J, with 16 bases in the middle.

The chain couples TRBV30 to TRBJ1-1, with a weak D call TRBD1 (5 bases). CDR3 length: 12 residues. V was trimmed by 5 bases and J by 4 bases, leaving 11 bases between them. Germline values: CDR1 GTSNPN, CDR2 SVGIG (reference sequence). CDR3 loop: CAWGGVGTEAFF. CDR3 in DNA: TGTGCCTGGGGGGGGGTGGGCACTGAAGCTTTCTTT.

This clone was found once. The genes are TRBV5-6 and TRBJ2-3; D perhaps matches TRBD1 (5 bases). Trimming pared 3 bases from V and 2 bases from J, leaving 13 bases between. Germline V lookup: CDR1 SGHDT, CDR2 YYEEEE. The CDR3 has 15 amino acids. The CDR3, as DNA: TGTGCCAGCAGCTGGAAGGGGTTGGTCACAGATACGCAGTATTTT. The encoded protein is CASSWKGLVTDTQYF.

J is TRBJ2-7 and V is TRBV7-9, with TRBD1 matching 10 bases. With 7 bases clipped from V and 3 bases from J, the junction kept 9 bases outside the gene matches. This CDR3 contains 15 residues. Germline-derived CDR1 and CDR2 are SEHNR and FQNEAQ (reference sequence). This CDR3 reads CASTPGQGEGYEQYF. The CDR3 nucleotides read TGTGCCAGCACCCCAGGACAGGGGGAGGGCTACGAGCAGTACTTC.